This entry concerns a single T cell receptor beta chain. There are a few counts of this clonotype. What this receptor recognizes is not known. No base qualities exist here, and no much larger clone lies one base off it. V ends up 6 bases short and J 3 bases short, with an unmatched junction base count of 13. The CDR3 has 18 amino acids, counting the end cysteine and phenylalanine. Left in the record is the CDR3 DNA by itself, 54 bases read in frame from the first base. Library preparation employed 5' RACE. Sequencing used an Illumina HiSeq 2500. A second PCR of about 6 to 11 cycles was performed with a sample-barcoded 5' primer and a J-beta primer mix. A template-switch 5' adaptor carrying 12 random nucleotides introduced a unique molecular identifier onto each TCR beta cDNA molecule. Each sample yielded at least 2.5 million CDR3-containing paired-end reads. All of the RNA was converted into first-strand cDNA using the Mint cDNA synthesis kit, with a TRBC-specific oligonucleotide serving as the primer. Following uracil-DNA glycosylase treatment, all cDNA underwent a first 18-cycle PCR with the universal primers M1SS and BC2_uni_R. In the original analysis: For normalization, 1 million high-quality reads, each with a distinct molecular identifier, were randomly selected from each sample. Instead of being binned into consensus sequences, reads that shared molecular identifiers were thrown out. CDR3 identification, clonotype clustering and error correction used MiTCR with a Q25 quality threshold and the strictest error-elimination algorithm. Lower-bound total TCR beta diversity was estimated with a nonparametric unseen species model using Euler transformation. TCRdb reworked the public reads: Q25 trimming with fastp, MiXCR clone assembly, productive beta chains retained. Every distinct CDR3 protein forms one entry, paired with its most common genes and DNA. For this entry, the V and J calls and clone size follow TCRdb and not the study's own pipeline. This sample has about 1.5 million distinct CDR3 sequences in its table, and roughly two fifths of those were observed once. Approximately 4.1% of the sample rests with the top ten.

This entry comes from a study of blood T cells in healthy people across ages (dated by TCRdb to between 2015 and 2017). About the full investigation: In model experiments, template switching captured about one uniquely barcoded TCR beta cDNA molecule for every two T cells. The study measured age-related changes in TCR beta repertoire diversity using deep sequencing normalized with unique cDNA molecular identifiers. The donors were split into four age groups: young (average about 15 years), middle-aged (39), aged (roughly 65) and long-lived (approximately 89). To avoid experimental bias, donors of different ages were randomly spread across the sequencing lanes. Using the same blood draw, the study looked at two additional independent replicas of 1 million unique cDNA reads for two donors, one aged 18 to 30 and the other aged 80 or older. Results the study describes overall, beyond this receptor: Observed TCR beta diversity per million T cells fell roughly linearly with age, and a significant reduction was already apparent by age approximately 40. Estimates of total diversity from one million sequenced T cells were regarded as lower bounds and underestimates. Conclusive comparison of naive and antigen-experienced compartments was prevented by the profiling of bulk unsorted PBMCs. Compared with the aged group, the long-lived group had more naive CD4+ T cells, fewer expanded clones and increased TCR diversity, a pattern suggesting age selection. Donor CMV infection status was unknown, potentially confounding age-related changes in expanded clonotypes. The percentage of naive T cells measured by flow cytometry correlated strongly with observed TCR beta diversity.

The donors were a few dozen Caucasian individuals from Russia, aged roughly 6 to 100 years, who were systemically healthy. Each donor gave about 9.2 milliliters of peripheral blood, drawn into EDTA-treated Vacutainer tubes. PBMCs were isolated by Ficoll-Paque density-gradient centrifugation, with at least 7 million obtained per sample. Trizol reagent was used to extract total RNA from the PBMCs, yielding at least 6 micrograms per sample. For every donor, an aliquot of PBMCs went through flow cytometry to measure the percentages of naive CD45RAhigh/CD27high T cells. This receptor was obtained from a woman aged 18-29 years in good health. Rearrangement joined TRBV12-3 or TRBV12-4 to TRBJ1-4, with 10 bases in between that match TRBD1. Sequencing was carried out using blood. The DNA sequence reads TGTGCCAGCAGGTCACCCCGGGACAGGGGTTATGCTAATGAAAAACTGTTTTTT. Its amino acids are CASRSPRDRGYANEKLFF.